This is a list of T cell receptor beta chains from one sample in a study of blood T cell repertoires in COVID-19. Sequenced by immunoSEQ multiplex PCR; TCRdb stores in-frame clones only, minus some. This sample carries about 97,000 clones, 85% to 95% of them seen once, and the ten largest clones take 5% to 6%. Material: peripheral blood. Every receptor here comes from a man aged 45-65 years with active COVID-19. The CDR3 runs from the conserved cysteine through the conserved F or W. D genes are given only for firm matches. Not every row has a clone size; where given, it reads once, few, many or a size class.

TRBV4-2	TRBD2	TRBJ2-1	once	CASSQVASGSNNEQFF	TGTGCCAGCAGCCAAGTGGCTAGCGGGTCTAACAATGAGCAGTTCTTC
TRBV18	NA	TRBJ2-7	NA	CASSRDKEQYF	TGTGCCAGCTCAAGAGACAAAGAGCAGTACTTC
TRBV10-3	NA	TRBJ1-6	NA	CAITPDRTSPLHF	TGTGCCATCACCCCGGACAGAACTTCACCCCTCCACTTT
TRBV30	TRBD1	TRBJ2-7	NA	CAWSPGTGGAKQYF	TGTGCCTGGAGCCCCGGGACAGGGGGCGCCAAGCAGTACTTC
TRBV2	NA	TRBJ1-1	NA	CASRLQANTEAFF	TGTGCCAGCAGGTTGCAGGCGAACACTGAAGCTTTCTTT
TRBV15	NA	TRBJ1-3	NA	CATSRDWGPGGNTIYF	TGTGCCACCAGCAGAGATTGGGGCCCAGGTGGAAACACCATATATTTT
TRBV5-6	NA	TRBJ1-5	NA	CASSLWQSSNQPQHF	TGTGCCAGCAGCTTGTGGCAGTCGAGCAATCAGCCCCAGCATTTT
TRBV6-1	NA	TRBJ1-5	NA	CASSEAPNESHQPQHF	TGTGCCAGCAGTGAAGCGCCCAATGAGAGCCATCAGCCCCAGCATTTT
TRBV5-1	TRBD2	TRBJ2-1	NA	CASSFRAATPGLEDNEQFF	TGCGCCAGCAGCTTCCGCGCGGCGACTCCGGGACTAGAGGACAATGAGCAGTTCTTC
TRBV18	NA	TRBJ1-2	NA	CASSPEQDYGYTF	TGTGCCAGCTCACCTGAACAGGACTATGGCTACACCTTC
TRBV28	NA	TRBJ2-3	NA	CASSPSAQGTDTQYF	TGTGCCAGCAGCCCCAGCGCCCAAGGAACAGATACGCAGTATTTT
TRBV9	NA	TRBJ2-1	NA	CASSVRGGGDEQFF	TGTGCCAGCAGCGTTAGGGGAGGAGGGGATGAGCAGTTCTTC
TRBV28	NA	TRBJ2-3	once	CASIRGATDTQYF	TGTGCCAGCATACGTGGGGCCACAGATACGCAGTATTTT
TRBV5-4	NA	TRBJ2-6	NA	CASSPAGTGANVLTF	TGTGCCAGCAGCCCTGCGGGCACTGGGGCCAACGTCCTGACTTTC
TRBV7-3	TRBD2	TRBJ2-2	NA	CASSPGLAGGPVTGELFF	TGTGCCAGCAGCCCAGGACTAGCGGGAGGGCCGGTCACCGGGGAGCTGTTTTTT
TRBV10-3	NA	TRBJ1-2	NA	CAIRGTPSGYTF	TGTGCCATCAGGGGGACACCCTCGGGCTACACCTTC
TRBV20-1	NA	TRBJ1-2	NA	CSAHEEPGYTF	TGCAGTGCTCACGAGGAACCTGGCTACACCTTC
TRBV5-6	NA	TRBJ2-5	NA	CASSLGEQETQYF	TGTGCCAGCAGCTTGGGAGAACAAGAGACCCAGTACTTC
TRBV9	NA	TRBJ2-1	NA	CASSPDTGYNEQFF	TGTGCCAGCAGCCCCGACACCGGCTACAATGAGCAGTTCTTC
TRBV5-8	TRBD2	TRBJ2-5	NA	CASSLGASLAEETQYF	TGTGCCAGCAGCTTGGGGGCAAGTCTAGCGGAAGAGACCCAGTACTTC
TRBV9	TRBD1	TRBJ1-2	NA	CASSVDRQGGGYTF	TGTGCCAGCAGCGTAGATCGACAGGGAGGTGGCTACACCTTC
TRBV28	TRBD1	TRBJ2-7	NA	CASSLRTGPTYEQYF	TGTGCCAGCAGTTTACGGACAGGGCCGACCTACGAGCAGTACTTC
TRBV2	TRBD1	TRBJ2-1	medium-sized	CATRQGLDNEQFF	TGTGCCACACGACAGGGGTTAGACAATGAGCAGTTCTTC